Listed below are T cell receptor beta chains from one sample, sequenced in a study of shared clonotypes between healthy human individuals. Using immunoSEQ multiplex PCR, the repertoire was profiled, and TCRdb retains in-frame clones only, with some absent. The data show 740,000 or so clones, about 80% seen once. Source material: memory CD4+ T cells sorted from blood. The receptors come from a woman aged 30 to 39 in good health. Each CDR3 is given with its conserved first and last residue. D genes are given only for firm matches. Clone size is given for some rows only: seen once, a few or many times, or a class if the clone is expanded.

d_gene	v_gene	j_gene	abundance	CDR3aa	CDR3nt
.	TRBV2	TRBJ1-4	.	CASSEYETGEKLFF	TGTGCCAGCAGTGAATACGAGACGGGGGAAAAACTGTTTTTT
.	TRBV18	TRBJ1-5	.	CASSLGGINQPQHF	TGTGCCAGCTCACTCGGGGGTATTAATCAGCCCCAGCATTTT
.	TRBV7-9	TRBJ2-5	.	CASSPPWAGTETQYF	TGTGCCAGCAGCCCCCCATGGGCGGGGACGGAGACCCAGTACTTC
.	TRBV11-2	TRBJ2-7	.	CASSTRDGGEQYF	TGTGCCAGCAGCACCCGGGACGGTGGGGAGCAGTACTTC
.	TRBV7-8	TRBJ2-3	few	CASSQKQAASTDTQYF	TGTGCCAGCAGCCAAAAACAGGCAGCTAGCACAGATACGCAGTATTTT
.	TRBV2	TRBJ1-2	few	CASIFQGDYGYTF	TGTGCCAGCATTTTTCAGGGAGACTATGGCTACACCTTC
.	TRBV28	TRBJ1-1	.	CASSGGRLGAFF	TGTGCCAGCAGTGGTGGGCGTTTGGGTGCTTTCTTT
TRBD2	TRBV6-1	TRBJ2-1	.	CASSIRLASGEQFF	TGTGCCAGCAGTATAAGACTAGCCAGTGGTGAGCAGTTCTTC
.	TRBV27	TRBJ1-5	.	CASTPRWSGNQPQHF	TGTGCCAGCACCCCAAGGTGGTCGGGCAATCAGCCCCAGCATTTT
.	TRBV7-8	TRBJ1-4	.	CASSRGPKEKLFF	TGTGCCAGCAGCCGAGGGCCCAAAGAAAAACTGTTTTTT
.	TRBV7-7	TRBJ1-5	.	CASSLAPGLQPQHF	TGTGCCAGCAGCTTAGCGCCAGGGCTTCAGCCCCAGCATTTT
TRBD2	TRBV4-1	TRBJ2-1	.	CASSKRTSGSKLDLNEQFF	TGCGCCAGCAGCAAAAGAACTAGCGGGAGTAAACTTGATCTCAATGAGCAGTTCTTC
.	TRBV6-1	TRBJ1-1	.	CASRADNMNTEAFF	TGTGCCAGCAGGGCCGATAACATGAACACTGAAGCTTTCTTT